The clone carrying this TCR beta chain was picked up a small number of times. Its target is not known. The length of the CDR3 is 14 residues. The V and J ends lost 6 bases and 5 bases respectively, with 19 bases between them. Germline V gene data show CDR1 as DFQATT and CDR2 as SNEGSKA (reference sequence). The data belong to a study of response to subunit inactivated influenza vaccine. TCRdb ran MiXCR on the RT-PCR reads and lists one entry per CDR3 protein. The sample lists roughly 570,000 distinct CDR3 sequences, 10% to 15% occurring once. General study findings and limits: The authors proposed limited new T cell recruitment per seasonal influenza vaccination.

This chain links TRBV20-1 with TRBJ2-5, with a tentative D call TRBD2 (5 bases). The sample was PBMCs from blood, taken 40 to 50 days after vaccination. The clonotype was recovered from a man over 45 who received an inactivated influenza vaccine. The CDR3, as DNA: TGCAGTGCAAACGAAGGACTGGGCGGGGAGACCCAGTACTTC. Protein product: CSANEGLGGETQYF.